Each of the 19 T cell receptor beta chains below was sequenced from the same sample in a study of T cells after yellow fever vaccination. TCRdb recomputed calls from the 5' RACE reads with MiXCR, one row per CDR3 protein. The table records under 600,000 distinct CDR3 sequences, less than 15% of them present only once. This specimen was PBMCs, taken on the day of the yellow fever booster vaccination. These receptors were obtained from a man in his thirties or forties who received the YFV17D yellow fever vaccine.

The gene calls are TRBV5-8 and TRBJ1-2; TRBD1 matches 7 bases. The CDR3 extends over 12 amino acids. The germline CDR1 and CDR2 sequences are SGHTS and YDEGEE. The V and J ends lost 5 bases and 8 bases, in that order; junction bases with no gene match: 6. The CDR3 is CASRLTGAGYTF. DNA of the CDR3: TGTGCCAGCAGATTAACAGGGGCGGGCTACACCTTC.

The chain joins TRBV19 to TRBJ2-5; TRBD2 agrees at 10 bases. The CDR3 is made up of 16 amino acids. The V and J ends lost 5 bases and 2 bases, in that order; junction bases with no gene match: 8. Germline-derived CDR1 and CDR2 are LNHDA and SQIVND (reference sequence). In nucleotides, the CDR3 is TGTGCCAGTAGTCCCACTAGCGGGACCTCACAAGAGACCCAGTACTTC. Amino acids: CASSPTSGTSQETQYF.

Only a few counts were recorded for this clonotype. V usage is TRBV6-5 and J usage is TRBJ2-7; D perhaps matches TRBD1 (5 bases). Germline V gene sequence: CDR1 MNHEY, CDR2 SVGAGI. This CDR3 has 14 amino acids. V was cut by 0 bases and J by 5 bases, with 11 bases left in between. The CDR3 reads CASSYSGRADEQYF. The CDR3 nucleotides read TGTGCCAGCAGTTACTCGGGCAGGGCGGACGAGCAGTACTTC.

The J gene is TRBJ2-7, the V gene TRBV30, with TRBD2 identical over 14 bases. Per germline, CDR1 GTSNPN and CDR2 SVGIG (reference sequence). This CDR3 is built from 16 residues. V was pared by 5 bases and J by 6 bases, with 12 bases of the junction left unmatched. CDR3 in amino acids: CAWRGTSGSRFAEQYF. The CDR3 region has the DNA TGTGCCTGGCGCGGGACTAGCGGGAGTAGGTTCGCCGAGCAGTACTTC.

The V and J genes are TRBV9 and TRBJ2-4; D is possibly TRBD1 (5 bases). V was pared by 4 bases and J by 3 bases, with 14 bases between. Germline CDR1 reads SGDLS; CDR2 reads YYNGEE. CDR3 length: 15 residues. This CDR3 is CASSPTGRDKNIQYF. In DNA form, the CDR3 reads TGTGCCAGCAGCCCGACGGGCAGGGACAAAAACATTCAGTACTTC. The full variable domain, with the rest looked up from reference TRBV9 and TRBJ2-4, is DSGVTQTPKHLITATGQRVTLRCSPRSGDLSVYWYQQSLDQGLQFLIQYYNGEERAKGNILERFSAQQFPDLHSELNLSSLELGDSALYFCASSPTGRDKNIQYFGAGTRLSVL.

The V and J genes are TRBV27 and TRBJ2-2, with TRBD1 matching 7 bases. This CDR3 has 15 residues. V lost 3 bases, J lost 4 bases, and 5 bases stayed unmatched. Germline V gives CDR1 MNHEY, CDR2 SMNVEV (reference sequence). CDR3 DNA sequence: TGTGCCAGCAGTTTTGGCAGGGGGACCACCGGGGAGCTGTTTTTT. Its translation: CASSFGRGTTGELFF.

This clonotype appeared a few times. V usage is TRBV7-8 and J usage is TRBJ1-5; 9 bases map to TRBD1. This CDR3 is built from 18 residues. In germline, CDR1 is SGHVS, CDR2 FQNEAQ. The V segment lost 5 bases and the J segment 4 bases; nucleotides outside the gene matches: 15. The CDR3 DNA is TGTGCCAGCAGCCCTAGGACAGGGGTCCAGGGCCTGAATCAGCCCCAGCATTTT. It encodes CASSPRTGVQGLNQPQHF.

The chain recombines TRBV29-1 with TRBJ2-5; D may match TRBD1 or TRBD2 (5 bases each). The ends were cut back, 4 bases at V and 2 bases at J, with 11 bases in the middle. The CDR3 extends over 13 amino acids. Germline V gene sequence: CDR1 SQVTM, CDR2 ANQGSEA. The CDR3 DNA sequence: TGCAGCGTTGTGGGGACCAGTCAAGAGACCCAGTACTTC. Translating gives CSVVGTSQETQYF. Using reference TRBV29-1 and TRBJ2-5 for the parts outside the CDR3, the full variable domain is SAVISQKPSRDICQRGTSLTIQCQVDSQVTMMFWYRQQPGQSLTLIATANQGSEATYESGFVIDKFPISRPNLTFSTLTVSNMSPEDSSIYLCSVVGTSQETQYFGPGTRLLVL.

The rearrangement joins TRBV5-1 to TRBJ1-6; 8 bases map to TRBD1. Germline assignment: CDR1 SGHRS and CDR2 YFSETQ. V lost 5 bases and J lost 6; bases outside the gene matches: 4. The length of the CDR3 is 14 residues. CDR3 in DNA: TGCGCCAGCAGATGGGACAGGAGTAATTCACCCCTCCACTTT. It yields the protein CASRWDRSNSPLHF.

The chain has TRBV20-1 and TRBJ2-7; D remains unclear. The CDR3 extends over 13 amino acids. From germline, CDR1 is DFQATT and CDR2 SNEGSKA (reference sequence). V was clipped by 0 bases and J by 3 bases, with 9 bases between them. CDR3 region: CSARDAEHYEQYF. In DNA, the CDR3 is TGCAGTGCTAGAGACGCGGAGCACTACGAGCAGTACTTC.

This chain links TRBV5-1 with TRBJ2-5; D uncertain. Germline CDR1 reads SGHRS; CDR2 reads YFSETQ. The CDR3 runs 14 residues. The V end lost 4 bases, the J end lost 1 base, and 11 bases lay between the germline ends. The chain's CDR3 is CASSRFGPQETQYF. For the CDR3, the DNA is TGCGCCAGCAGCCGCTTCGGGCCCCAAGAGACCCAGTACTTC.

This clonotype was seen only a few times. The rearrangement uses TRBV27 and TRBJ2-7; weak D call: TRBD2 (6 bases). The CDR3 runs 12 residues. Between the trimmed V and J ends, which lost 3 bases and 8 bases, there was a span of 11 bases. Germline CDR1 reads MNHEY; CDR2 reads SMNVEV (reference sequence). The CDR3 bases are TGTGCCAGCAGTTTGGGCCGGGGGAAGCAGTACTTC. This encodes CASSLGRGKQYF.

This clonotype was observed a handful of times. The J gene is TRBJ1-1, the V gene TRBV12-3 or TRBV12-4; D gene unclear. V lost 7 bases and J lost 1, with 10 bases in between. The CDR3 extends over 13 amino acids. In DNA, the CDR3 is TGTGCCAGCAAGGGCTGGGAGAACACTGAAGCTTTCTTT. Its protein product is CASKGWENTEAFF.

This clonotype showed up just a few times. This chain connects TRBV10-2 to TRBJ2-5; 8 bases fit TRBD2. The CDR3 sequence is 13 residues long. Germline V gives CDR1 WSHSY, CDR2 SAAADI. Trimming cost V 6 bases and J 5 bases; bases outside gene matches: 5. As DNA, the CDR3 is TGCGCCAGCAGAAGTAGCGGGATGGAGACCCAGTACTTC. It translates to CASRSSGMETQYF.

This clonotype appeared many times. The rearrangement uses TRBV28 and TRBJ2-1, with 16 bases matching TRBD2. Germline CDR1 MDHEN, CDR2 SYDVKM. The CDR3 is 17 residues long. V lost 5 bases, J lost 2 bases, and 3 bases stayed unmatched. The CDR3 sequence: CASSGTSGRAPYNEQFF. Written as DNA, the CDR3 is TGTGCCAGCAGTGGGACTAGCGGGAGGGCCCCCTACAATGAGCAGTTCTTC.

CDR3 in amino acids: CASNPRTGMGNQPQHF. As DNA, the CDR3 is TGTGCCAGCAATCCCCGAACCGGCATGGGCAATCAGCCCCAGCATTTT. The J gene is TRBJ1-5, the V gene TRBV6-2 or TRBV6-3; D is unresolved. This CDR3 has 16 residues. In germline, CDR1 is MNHEY, CDR2 SVGEGT. V was cut by 7 bases and J by 2 bases, with 18 bases left in between.

V gene TRBV4-3 combines with J gene TRBJ2-7; D tentatively fits TRBD1 or TRBD2 (6 bases each). In germline, CDR1 is LGHNA, CDR2 YSLEER. CDR3 length: 14 amino acids. V gave up 1 base and J gave up 7 bases, with 14 bases separating them. CDR3 in amino acids: CASSQGPGAREQYF. The CDR3 bases are TGCGCCAGCAGCCAAGGACCGGGGGCTCGGGAGCAGTACTTC.

This chain links TRBV5-1 with TRBJ2-7; 9 positions match TRBD1. Germline trimming cut 3 bases from V and 5 bases from J; bases unmatched to any gene: 9. Looked up from germline, CDR1 is SGHRS and CDR2 is YFSETQ. The CDR3 totals 15 residues. The CDR3 spells CASSWGTGRSNEQYF. Written as DNA, the CDR3 is TGCGCCAGCAGCTGGGGGACAGGGAGGAGCAACGAGCAGTACTTC.

This sequence joins TRBV5-1 and TRBJ2-3; 11 bases are a match to TRBD2. The CDR3 covers 15 residues. The ends lost 0 bases at V and 4 bases at J; junction bases unmatched: 1. Germline CDR1 SGHRS, CDR2 YFSETQ. The CDR3 DNA is TGCGCCAGCAGCTTGGTAGCGGGAGGGCCAGATACGCAGTATTTT. Encoded protein: CASSLVAGGPDTQYF.